This T cell receptor (beta chain) was sequenced during a study of cytomegalovirus exposure and HLA in healthy donors. With 4 bases clipped from V and 9 bases from J, the junction kept 4 bases outside the gene matches. Germline V gives CDR1 MRHNA, CDR2 SNTAGT. The CDR3 contains 14 residues. A multiplex PCR was run with 60 Vbeta primers and 13 Jbeta primers. Data came from immunoSEQ multiplex PCR; TCRdb stores just in-frame clones and leaves some out. The sample holds under 250,000 clones, around 81% seen once. Findings of the study overall: Researchers reportedly found TCR beta sequences accurately predicted most subjects' HLA-A and HLA-B alleles.

Points on this clone: Its antigen is unidentified.

The rearrangement links TRBV6-4 to TRBJ1-6, with TRBD1 matching over 9 bases. The specimen was PBMCs. The receptor was isolated from a woman between 50 and 59 years old in good health and CMV-seropositive. DNA of the CDR3: TGTGCCAGCAGTGTCTGGACAGGGGTTTCACCCCTCCACTTT. Its protein is CASSVWTGVSPLHF.